These T cell receptor beta chains were read from a single sample in a study of CD8+ T cells in alopecia areata. Clones were read by immunoSEQ multiplex PCR, and TCRdb kept only the in-frame ones, dropping some. Among roughly 40,000 clones listed, less than 55% were seen once. Sequencing was carried out using CD4+ Tregs sorted from blood. The receptor source for this set is a human donor with alopecia areata. Each CDR3 is given with its conserved first and last residue. A D gene is named only where the DNA matches it firmly. Size values are once, few and many counts, or a class for expanded clones, and some rows have none.

clone size	D gene	V gene	J gene	CDR3 protein
.	.	TRBV7-2	TRBJ1-1	CASSGIGGVDEAFF
once	.	TRBV7-3	TRBJ2-1	CASSLISNNEQFF
.	TRBD1	TRBV15	TRBJ2-5	CATSRDRGPWTQYF
.	TRBD1	TRBV11-2	TRBJ2-3	CASSPRTGWDTQYF
.	.	TRBV4-1	TRBJ2-7	CASSQERGSSYEQYF
few	.	TRBV23-1	TRBJ2-4	CASSLNGAGGTKNIQYF
.	.	TRBV10-3	TRBJ2-5	CAISAGEETQYF
once	.	TRBV11-2	TRBJ2-1	CASSRLLDPFNEQFF
.	.	TRBV18	TRBJ1-2	CASSLAQGRSGYTF
.	TRBD1	TRBV28	TRBJ1-5	CASRHPGQPNQPQHF
.	.	TRBV7-2	TRBJ2-3	CASSLRLARPDTQYF
few	.	TRBV29-1	TRBJ2-3	CSVGAVTDTQYF
.	.	TRBV6-1	TRBJ2-1	CASRGLGNEQFF
few	.	TRBV29-1	TRBJ2-3	CSVGPRTFADTQYF
.	.	TRBV18	TRBJ2-7	CASSPGTPDYEQYF
medium-sized	TRBD1	TRBV2	TRBJ2-5	CASSSRGIQETQYF
few	.	TRBV7-3	TRBJ2-7	CASSYRDGDYEQYF
.	.	TRBV7-2	TRBJ1-1	CASSLGANTEAFF
.	.	TRBV4-2	TRBJ1-5	CASSQGQDSNQPQHF
few	.	TRBV18	TRBJ2-1	CASSPIDNEQFF
few	.	TRBV29-1	TRBJ1-2	CSVDVGARNYGYTF
once	.	TRBV6-6	TRBJ2-3	CASSSTGRSTDTQYF
few	TRBD1	TRBV7-2	TRBJ2-7	CASSYRQGASVLYF
.	TRBD1	TRBV29-1	TRBJ2-6	CSVRSRGLSGANVLTF
.	.	TRBV5-4	TRBJ2-6	CASSAGLSGANVLTF
.	.	TRBV28	TRBJ1-2	CASGEVYGYTF
.	.	TRBV5-1	TRBJ2-5	CASSLGQGRETQYF
.	.	TRBV7-2	TRBJ2-7	CASSFQNLAYEQYF
.	.	TRBV7-2	TRBJ2-5	CASSPHPRTPKGTQYF
.	.	TRBV4-1	TRBJ1-5	CASSQPRDTYSNQPQHF
once	.	TRBV7-2	TRBJ1-5	CASSLVVGGSNQPQHF
.	.	TRBV5-1	TRBJ2-7	CASSLEQGIYEQYF
.	.	TRBV7-2	TRBJ2-4	CASSPQVGPELAKNIQYF
.	TRBD2	TRBV28	TRBJ2-7	CASSRSPGLAGARPYEQYF
.	.	TRBV9	TRBJ2-2	CASSVAPTLTGELFF
.	TRBD1	TRBV7-2	TRBJ1-2	CASSLARGQDYGYTF
.	TRBD2	TRBV7-9	TRBJ2-7	CASARTSANYEQYF